This T cell receptor beta chain was captured by sequencing in a study of T cells in women clearing cervical HPV infection. Some clones are missing from TCRdb's copy, which holds only in-frame ones; the method was immunoSEQ multiplex PCR. The sample holds about 33,000 clones. CDR1 PRHDT and CDR2 FYEKMQ come from the germline V gene (reference sequence). V was pared by 5 bases and J by 7 bases, with 7 bases of the junction left unmatched. CDR3 length: 14 amino acids. With regard to this clone: The read ends 3 residues early relative to the CDR3; the germline J gene fills the gap.

The chain carries TRBV13 and TRBJ1-5; 8 nucleotides align to TRBD1. The TCR was taken from a woman aged 18 to 75 with a cervical HPV16 infection that either progressed to CIN3+ or cleared (not recorded which). Sequenced input: blood buffy coat. The CDR3 bases that were read are TGTGCCAGCAGCCCTGGACAGGGAGAGCAGCCC. Translation gives CASSPGQGEQP. Given in full, the CDR3 is CASSPGQGEQPQHF. The whole variable domain, remainder taken from reference TRBV13 and TRBJ1-5, is AAGVIQSPRHLIKEKRETATLKCYPIPRHDTVYWYQQGPGQDPQFLISFYEKMQSDKGSIPDRFSAQQFSDYHSELNMSSLELGDSALYFCASSPGQGEQPQHFGDGTRLSIL.